This T cell receptor (beta chain) was obtained from a study of T cells in Graves' hyperthyroidism and ophthalmopathy. Amplification of TCR beta CDR3 regions used RNA as the template. HTBI primers were the set used in a first-round RT-PCR of the TCR CDR3. TCRdb called the multiplex PCR reads again in MiXCR, with one record for every CDR3 protein. This table has about 640,000 distinct CDR3 sequences, about a fifth appearing once. Germline values: CDR1 SGHVS, CDR2 FQNEAQ. V lost 4 bases and J 3 bases, leaving 10 bases between the germline ends. The CDR3 extends over 14 amino acids. This clonotype was detected a few times. With duration under 3 months, ophthalmopathy was active: Clinical Activity Score at least 3, NOSPECS at least 4.

Sequencing was done on a sample of blood. This TCR came from a man younger than 40 with Graves' ophthalmopathy. This chain links TRBV7-8 with TRBJ1-3; no definite D call. This CDR3 reads CASSYRGFGNTIYF. The CDR3 DNA reads TGTGCCAGCAGCTACAGAGGGTTTGGAAACACCATATATTTT.